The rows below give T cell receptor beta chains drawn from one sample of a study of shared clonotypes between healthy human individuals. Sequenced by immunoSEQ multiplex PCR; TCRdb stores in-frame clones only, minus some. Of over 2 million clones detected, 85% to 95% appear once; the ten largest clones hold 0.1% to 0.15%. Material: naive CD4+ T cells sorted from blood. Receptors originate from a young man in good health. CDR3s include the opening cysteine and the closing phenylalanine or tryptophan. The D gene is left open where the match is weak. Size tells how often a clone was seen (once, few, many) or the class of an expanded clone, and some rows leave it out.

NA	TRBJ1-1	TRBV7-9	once	TGTGCCAGCAGCTTATGGCAGGGCAGCACCACTGAAGCTTTCTTT	CASSLWQGSTTEAFF
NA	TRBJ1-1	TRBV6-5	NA	TGTGCCAGCACCCGGGCTATGAACACTGAAGCTTTCTTT	CASTRAMNTEAFF
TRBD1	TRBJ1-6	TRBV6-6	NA	TGTGCCAGCAGGTACCCGACAGGGGATGATTCACCCCTCCACTTT	CASRYPTGDDSPLHF
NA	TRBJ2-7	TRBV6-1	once	TGTGCCAGCAGCGGGGGGCCCTACGAGCAGTACTTC	CASSGGPYEQYF
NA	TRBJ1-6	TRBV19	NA	TGTGCCACACAAAGCTCCTATAATTCACCCCTCCACTTT	CATQSSYNSPLHF
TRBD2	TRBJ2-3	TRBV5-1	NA	TGCGCCAGCAGCTTGGGGCAGCAAACTAGACTAGCGCCGGGCACAGATACGCAGTATTTT	CASSLGQQTRLAPGTDTQYF
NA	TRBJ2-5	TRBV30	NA	TGTGCCTGGAGTAGAACGTACCAAGAGACCCAGTACTTC	CAWSRTYQETQYF
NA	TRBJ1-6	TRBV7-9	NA	TGTGCCAGCAGCTCACAGGGAACTGGATCACCCCTCCACTTT	CASSSQGTGSPLHF
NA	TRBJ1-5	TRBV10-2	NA	TGCGCCAGCAGTGAAGGGCAGGGCGGCAATCAGCCCCAGCATTTT	CASSEGQGGNQPQHF
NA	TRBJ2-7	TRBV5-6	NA	TGTGCCAGCAGCTTGGCCCTCCTGGGGGAGCAGTACTTC	CASSLALLGEQYF
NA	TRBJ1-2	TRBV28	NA	TGTGCCAGCAGTTTAAGTCTCGGGGGCTACACCTTC	CASSLSLGGYTF
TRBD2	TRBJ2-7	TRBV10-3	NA	TGTGCCATCAGTGGACCCCGGGGGGGCGACGAGCAGTACTTC	CAISGPRGGDEQYF
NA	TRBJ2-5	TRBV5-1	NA	TGCGCCAGCGGACGGGGCTTGGGAGAGACCCAGTACTTC	CASGRGLGETQYF
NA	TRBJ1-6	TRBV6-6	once	TGTGCCAGCAGGGATGGCAATTCACCCCTCCACTTT	CASRDGNSPLHF
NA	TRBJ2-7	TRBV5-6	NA	TGTGCCAGCAGCTCATACACCACAGACGAGCAGTACTTC	CASSSYTTDEQYF
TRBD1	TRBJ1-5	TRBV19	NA	TGTGCCAGTAGTATGACCAGGGGGCAGGGCAATCAGCCCCAGCATTTT	CASSMTRGQGNQPQHF
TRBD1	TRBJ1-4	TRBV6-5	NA	TGTGCCAGCCGTATTGGGACAGGGATTGGAAAACTGTTTTTT	CASRIGTGIGKLFF
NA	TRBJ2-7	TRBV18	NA	TGTGCCAGCTCACCAGACAGGGACTTTCGGGTGGTCGAGCAGTACTTC	CASSPDRDFRVVEQYF
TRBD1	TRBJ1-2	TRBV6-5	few	TGTGCCAGCAGCCGGACAGGGGAGTATGGCTACACCTTC	CASSRTGEYGYTF
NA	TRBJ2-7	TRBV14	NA	TGTGCCAGCAGCCAGTCCAAATCCTACGAGCAGTACTTC	CASSQSKSYEQYF
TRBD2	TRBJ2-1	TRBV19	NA	TGTGCCAGTAGTGTCTGGCGGGAGGGCAATGAGCAGTTCTTC	CASSVWREGNEQFF
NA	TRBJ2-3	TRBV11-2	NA	TGTGCCAGCAGCTTAGATGGACAGCGGCAGTATTTT	CASSLDGQRQYF
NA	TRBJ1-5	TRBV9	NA	TGTGCCAGCAGCGTAGACCAGGCCCAGCCCCAGCATTTT	CASSVDQAQPQHF
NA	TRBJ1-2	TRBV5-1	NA	TGCGCCAGCAACTTGGACGCAGGGAACTATGGCTACACCTTC	CASNLDAGNYGYTF
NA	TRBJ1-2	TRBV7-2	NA	TGTGCCAGCAGCTTACAAGCGACCCTAACTGATGGCTACACCTTC	CASSLQATLTDGYTF
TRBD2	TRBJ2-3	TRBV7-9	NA	TGTGCCAGCAGCCCACTAGTGGCGGGGGTTAGCACAGATACGCAGTATTTT	CASSPLVAGVSTDTQYF
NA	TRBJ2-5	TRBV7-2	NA	TGTGCCAGCAGCTTAGGGGACTTGAAAGAGACCCAGTACTTC	CASSLGDLKETQYF
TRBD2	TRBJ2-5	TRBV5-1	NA	TGCGCCAGCAGCCCAAGGACTAGCGGGGTAACGCCGGAGACCCAGTACTTC	CASSPRTSGVTPETQYF